Following are 10 T cell receptor beta chains from one sample sequenced in a study of cytomegalovirus exposure and HLA in healthy donors. PCR was performed using 60 Vbeta and 13 Jbeta primers. Data came from immunoSEQ multiplex PCR; TCRdb stores just in-frame clones and leaves some out. The data contain around 150,000 clones, 60% to 85% of them singletons. Sequencing was done on a sample of PBMCs. These receptors were collected from a woman aged 30 to 39 in good health and CMV-seronegative.

The chain employs TRBV6-5 and TRBJ1-2; D gene ambiguous. This CDR3 is 14 amino acids long. Germline CDR1 MNHEY, CDR2 SVGAGI. V shed 6 bases and J shed 5 bases, with 16 bases lying between them. CDR3 bases: TGTGCCAGCAGATCCCCGACGGGGTCTTATGGCTACACCTTC. It encodes CASRSPTGSYGYTF.

This clone was seen a few times. The CDR3 DNA reads as TGCAGCGTCCCTCCGTCCCCCGGAGCTTTCTTT. It translates to CSVPPSPGAFF. This rearrangement joins TRBV29-1 to TRBJ1-1; D gene uncertain. This CDR3 has 11 amino acids. Germline CDR1 SQVTM, CDR2 ANQGSEA. The ends were cut back, 6 bases at V and 10 bases at J, with 15 bases in the middle.

This clone was seen a handful of times. The chain couples TRBV10-3 to TRBJ1-3; D gene unclear. Germline assignment: CDR1 ENHRY and CDR2 SYGVKD. With 3 bases removed from V and 0 bases from J, the gap between germline ends came to 6 bases. The CDR3 is 14 amino acids. The CDR3 is CAISDSTSGNTIYF. CDR3 nucleotide sequence: TGTGCCATCAGTGACAGTACCTCTGGAAACACCATATATTTT.

V is TRBV5-4 and J is TRBJ1-1; possible D gene TRBD1, 6 bases. This CDR3 spans 18 amino acids. CDR1 and CDR2 from the germline V gene are SGHNT and YYREEE (reference sequence). V gave up 0 bases and J gave up 3 bases, with 21 bases separating them. The CDR3 here is CASSLAEVTRPGDTEAFF. CDR3 in DNA: TGTGCCAGCAGCTTGGCCGAGGTGACACGTCCAGGGGACACTGAAGCTTTCTTT.

The V gene is TRBV5-4, the J gene TRBJ2-7; the match to TRBD1 covers 7 bases. Germline trimming cut 0 bases from V and 4 bases from J; bases unmatched to any gene: 7. The CDR3 sequence is 15 residues long. Germline CDR1 reads SGHNT; CDR2 reads YYREEE (reference sequence). The CDR3 DNA follows: TGTGCCAGCAGCTTGGAACAGGGGAATTTTTACGAGCAGTACTTC. This sequence encodes CASSLEQGNFYEQYF.

This rearrangement joins TRBV7-9 to TRBJ1-1; a possible D gene is TRBD1 (6 bases). The CDR3 totals 13 residues. Trimming left V 1 base short and J 8 bases short, with 11 bases between. Germline V gives CDR1 SEHNR, CDR2 FQNEAQ (reference sequence). The CDR3 nucleotides are TGTGCCAGCAGCTTAGAGGGGGTGGGGGAAGCTTTCTTT. Its protein product is CASSLEGVGEAFF. Based on the CDR3 plus reference TRBV7-9 and TRBJ1-1, the full variable domain is DTGVSQNPRHKITKRGQNVTFRCDPISEHNRLYWYRQTLGQGPEFLTYFQNEAQLEKSRLLSDRFSAERPKGSFSTLEIQRTEQGDSAMYLCASSLEGVGEAFFGQGTRLTVV.

The rearrangement joins TRBV25-1 to TRBJ2-7, with a tentative D call TRBD1 (6 bases). Germline V CDR1 and CDR2: MGHDK, SYGVNS. The CDR3 runs to 14 residues. V lost 8 bases and J lost 1, with 15 bases in between. The CDR3 DNA follows: TGTGCCAGCTGCGACGCCAGGGGTTCCTACGAGCAGTACTTC. Protein: CASCDARGSYEQYF.

This chain uses TRBV5-4 with TRBJ2-7, with a possible D match to TRBD1 (5 bases). CDR1 is SGHNT, CDR2 YYREEE, per germline (reference sequence). Deletions cut 4 bases from V and 3 bases from J, with 14 bases between. The CDR3 has 14 amino acids. CDR3 DNA: TGTGCCAGCAGCCCACGGACAAACGGCTACGAGCAGTACTTC. Translation: CASSPRTNGYEQYF.

This clone occurred once. The chain employs TRBV7-9 and TRBJ2-3; 9 bases agree with TRBD2. This CDR3 is 16 amino acids long. V gave up 4 bases and J gave up 2 bases; unmatched junction bases: 7. The germline gives CDR1 SEHNR, CDR2 FQNEAQ (reference sequence). In DNA form, the CDR3 reads TGTGCCAGCAGCTCGCCTAGCGGGGCCTACACAGATACGCAGTATTTT. It specifies CASSSPSGAYTDTQYF.

The chain has TRBV4-2 and TRBJ2-2; D possibly corresponds to TRBD2 (6 bases). Germline CDR1 reads LGHNA; CDR2 reads YNFKEQ. The CDR3 is 15 amino acids. Deletions cut 6 bases from V and 5 bases from J, with 16 bases between. This CDR3 reads CASRARDGETGELFF. The DNA for the CDR3 is TGTGCCAGCAGGGCGCGGGACGGAGAAACCGGGGAGCTGTTTTTT.